These T cell receptor beta chains were read from a single sample in a study of cytotoxic CD8 clonotypes in ibrutinib-treated CLL. Clones were sequenced by immunoSEQ multiplex PCR, and TCRdb holds only the in-frame ones, with some missing. Among 200,000 to 250,000 clones listed, roughly three quarters were seen once. Sequencing was performed on PBMCs, taken after 12 months of ibrutinib treatment. The receptors stem from a human donor with chronic lymphocytic leukemia. CDR3s include the opening cysteine and the closing phenylalanine or tryptophan. The order of the fields is D gene, CDR3 length, clone size, V gene, J gene, CDR3 protein, CDR3 DNA. A D gene is named only where the DNA matches it firmly. Size values are once, few and many counts, or a class for expanded clones, and some rows have none.

D gene: NA
CDR3 length: 14
clone size: NA
V gene: TRBV5-1
J gene: TRBJ2-1
CDR3 protein: CASSLTSSPNEQFF
CDR3 DNA: TGCGCCAGCAGCTTGACTAGTTCCCCCAATGAGCAGTTCTTC

D gene: TRBD2
CDR3 length: 17
clone size: NA
V gene: TRBV15
J gene: TRBJ2-3
CDR3 protein: CATSRQGLAGAGDTQYF
CDR3 DNA: TGTGCCACCAGCAGACAAGGACTAGCGGGAGCAGGAGATACGCAGTATTTT

D gene: NA
CDR3 length: 15
clone size: NA
V gene: TRBV2
J gene: TRBJ1-4
CDR3 protein: CASSETTARNEKLFF
CDR3 DNA: TGTGCCAGCAGTGAAACTACAGCGCGGAATGAAAAACTGTTTTTT

D gene: NA
CDR3 length: 13
clone size: many
V gene: TRBV5-4
J gene: TRBJ2-7
CDR3 protein: CASSIFGPYEQYF
CDR3 DNA: TGTGCCAGCAGCATTTTCGGTCCCTACGAGCAGTACTTC

D gene: NA
CDR3 length: 13
clone size: NA
V gene: TRBV7-2
J gene: TRBJ1-1
CDR3 protein: CASSGTPNTEAFF
CDR3 DNA: TGTGCCAGCAGTGGAACACCGAACACTGAAGCTTTCTTT

D gene: TRBD1
CDR3 length: 14
clone size: few
V gene: TRBV6-5
J gene: TRBJ1-5
CDR3 protein: CASSLGQGIQPQHF
CDR3 DNA: TGTGCCAGCAGCCTAGGACAGGGAATCCAGCCCCAGCATTTT

D gene: TRBD1
CDR3 length: 13
clone size: NA
V gene: TRBV27
J gene: TRBJ1-1
CDR3 protein: CASSLSTGIEAFF
CDR3 DNA: TGTGCCAGCAGTTTATCGACAGGGATTGAAGCTTTCTTT

D gene: NA
CDR3 length: 14
clone size: NA
V gene: TRBV9
J gene: TRBJ2-7
CDR3 protein: CASSVGGGPYEQYF
CDR3 DNA: TGTGCCAGCAGCGTAGGTGGCGGACCCTACGAGCAGTACTTC

D gene: NA
CDR3 length: 11
clone size: NA
V gene: TRBV2
J gene: TRBJ2-1
CDR3 protein: CASSAEDEQFF
CDR3 DNA: TGTGCCAGCAGTGCCGAGGATGAGCAGTTCTTC

D gene: NA
CDR3 length: 11
clone size: NA
V gene: TRBV20-1
J gene: TRBJ1-2
CDR3 protein: CSASNRLGYTF
CDR3 DNA: TGCAGTGCTAGCAACAGGTTAGGCTACACCTTC

D gene: NA
CDR3 length: 12
clone size: once
V gene: TRBV28
J gene: TRBJ2-7
CDR3 protein: CASSSLGPSRYF
CDR3 DNA: TGTGCCAGCAGTTCCCTCGGGCCCTCCCGGTACTTC

D gene: TRBD2
CDR3 length: 16
clone size: NA
V gene: TRBV4-1
J gene: TRBJ2-7
CDR3 protein: CASSHSTSGSVYEQYF
CDR3 DNA: TGCGCCAGCAGCCACTCGACTAGCGGGAGTGTCTACGAGCAGTACTTC

D gene: NA
CDR3 length: 14
clone size: NA
V gene: TRBV2
J gene: TRBJ2-6
CDR3 protein: CASSGVSGANVLTF
CDR3 DNA: TGTGCCAGCAGTGGGGTCTCTGGGGCCAACGTCCTGACTTTC

D gene: TRBD2
CDR3 length: 15
clone size: NA
V gene: TRBV7-8
J gene: TRBJ2-3
CDR3 protein: CASSLGVGGTDTQYF
CDR3 DNA: TGTGCCAGCAGCTTAGGTGTGGGAGGGACAGATACGCAGTATTTT

D gene: NA
CDR3 length: 14
clone size: NA
V gene: TRBV28
J gene: TRBJ2-7
CDR3 protein: CASSLSGNLHEQYF
CDR3 DNA: TGTGCCAGCAGTTTATCAGGGAATTTACACGAGCAGTACTTC

D gene: TRBD2
CDR3 length: 15
clone size: NA
V gene: TRBV11-3
J gene: TRBJ2-7
CDR3 protein: CASSLSSRGAYEQYF
CDR3 DNA: TGTGCCAGCAGCTTGTCTTCTCGGGGGGCCTACGAGCAGTACTTC

D gene: NA
CDR3 length: 13
clone size: few
V gene: TRBV10-2
J gene: TRBJ1-1
CDR3 protein: CASGGQLNTEAFF
CDR3 DNA: TGCGCCAGTGGTGGACAGCTGAACACTGAAGCTTTCTTT

D gene: TRBD2
CDR3 length: 15
clone size: NA
V gene: TRBV11-3
J gene: TRBJ2-1
CDR3 protein: CASSLGGTTRTEQFF
CDR3 DNA: TGTGCCAGCAGCTTAGGAGGGACTACGCGTACTGAGCAGTTCTTC

D gene: TRBD1
CDR3 length: 20
clone size: NA
V gene: TRBV14
J gene: TRBJ1-5
CDR3 protein: CASSQLSWMGTGASRQPQHF
CDR3 DNA: TGTGCCAGCAGCCAATTAAGTTGGATGGGGACAGGGGCGAGTCGGCAGCCCCAGCATTTT

D gene: NA
CDR3 length: 13
clone size: NA
V gene: TRBV6-5
J gene: TRBJ2-7
CDR3 protein: CASSYVGRDEQYF
CDR3 DNA: TGTGCCAGCAGTTACGTGGGCAGGGACGAGCAGTACTTC

D gene: NA
CDR3 length: 13
clone size: NA
V gene: TRBV18
J gene: TRBJ1-2
CDR3 protein: CASSPEKENGYTF
CDR3 DNA: TGTGCCAGCTCCCCAGAGAAGGAAAATGGCTACACCTTC

D gene: NA
CDR3 length: 17
clone size: NA
V gene: TRBV7-6
J gene: TRBJ1-4
CDR3 protein: CASSLDLGRFGSEKLFF
CDR3 DNA: TGTGCCAGCAGCCTCGACCTCGGGAGGTTTGGTAGTGAAAAACTGTTTTTT

D gene: TRBD1
CDR3 length: 16
clone size: NA
V gene: TRBV18
J gene: TRBJ1-4
CDR3 protein: CASSPNPGQEYEKLFF
CDR3 DNA: TGTGCCAGCTCACCAAACCCGGGACAGGAGTATGAAAAACTGTTTTTT

D gene: NA
CDR3 length: 13
clone size: few
V gene: TRBV2
J gene: TRBJ2-1
CDR3 protein: CASSVTADNEQFF
CDR3 DNA: TGTGCCAGCAGTGTAACCGCGGACAATGAGCAGTTCTTC

D gene: TRBD2
CDR3 length: 15
clone size: NA
V gene: TRBV28
J gene: TRBJ2-1
CDR3 protein: CASRLAGGSYNEQFF
CDR3 DNA: TGTGCCAGCAGACTAGCGGGAGGCTCCTACAATGAGCAGTTCTTC

D gene: TRBD1
CDR3 length: 16
clone size: NA
V gene: TRBV5-1
J gene: TRBJ2-1
CDR3 protein: CASSFQGQPVNNEQFF
CDR3 DNA: TGCGCCAGCAGCTTCCAGGGACAGCCGGTCAACAATGAGCAGTTCTTC

D gene: NA
CDR3 length: 16
clone size: NA
V gene: TRBV9
J gene: TRBJ2-5
CDR3 protein: CASSVAGTPLQETQYF
CDR3 DNA: TGTGCCAGCAGCGTAGCCGGGACACCCCTCCAAGAGACCCAGTACTTC

D gene: NA
CDR3 length: 12
clone size: NA
V gene: TRBV5-5
J gene: TRBJ2-7
CDR3 protein: CASSLGTYEQYF
CDR3 DNA: TGTGCCAGCAGCCTAGGGACCTACGAGCAGTACTTC

D gene: NA
CDR3 length: 14
clone size: NA
V gene: TRBV6-1
J gene: TRBJ1-2
CDR3 protein: CASSEGGYAGGYTF
CDR3 DNA: TGTGCCAGCAGTGAAGGAGGATACGCGGGGGGCTACACCTTC

D gene: NA
CDR3 length: 13
clone size: NA
V gene: TRBV2
J gene: TRBJ2-1
CDR3 protein: CASSDLAPNEQFF
CDR3 DNA: TGTGCCAGCAGTGATTTGGCCCCCAATGAGCAGTTCTTC

D gene: TRBD2
CDR3 length: 18
clone size: NA
V gene: TRBV28
J gene: TRBJ2-7
CDR3 protein: CASSSPGAGDTLGNEQYF
CDR3 DNA: TGTGCCAGCAGTTCCCCCGGAGCGGGAGATACTCTGGGGAACGAGCAGTACTTC

D gene: TRBD2
CDR3 length: 17
clone size: NA
V gene: TRBV5-6
J gene: TRBJ2-7
CDR3 protein: CASSPPLTSGRFREQYF
CDR3 DNA: TGTGCCAGCAGCCCACCCTTGACTAGCGGGAGGTTCCGCGAGCAGTACTTC

D gene: NA
CDR3 length: 12
clone size: NA
V gene: TRBV7-6
J gene: TRBJ2-2
CDR3 protein: CASTRPTGELFF
CDR3 DNA: TGTGCCAGCACTAGGCCCACCGGGGAGCTGTTTTTT

D gene: TRBD1
CDR3 length: 16
clone size: NA
V gene: TRBV4-1
J gene: TRBJ1-2
CDR3 protein: CASSLVLQGGDYGYTF
CDR3 DNA: TGCGCCAGCAGCCTGGTATTACAGGGGGGTGACTATGGCTACACCTTC

D gene: TRBD2
CDR3 length: 16
clone size: NA
V gene: TRBV5-4
J gene: TRBJ2-1
CDR3 protein: CASRPLAGGLYNEQFF
CDR3 DNA: TGTGCCAGCAGACCCCTGGCGGGAGGGTTGTACAATGAGCAGTTCTTC

D gene: NA
CDR3 length: 16
clone size: NA
V gene: TRBV19
J gene: TRBJ1-5
CDR3 protein: CASSIGRSRGNQPQHF
CDR3 DNA: TGTGCCAGTAGTATCGGAAGGTCCAGGGGTAATCAGCCCCAGCATTTT

D gene: NA
CDR3 length: 13
clone size: NA
V gene: TRBV2
J gene: TRBJ1-2
CDR3 protein: CASSSLINYGYTF
CDR3 DNA: TGTGCCAGCAGTTCATTAATTAACTATGGCTACACCTTC

D gene: NA
CDR3 length: 14
clone size: once
V gene: TRBV7-9
J gene: TRBJ2-5
CDR3 protein: CASSFDGSQETQYF
CDR3 DNA: TGTGCCAGCAGCTTCGACGGAAGCCAAGAGACCCAGTACTTC

D gene: TRBD2
CDR3 length: 17
clone size: NA
V gene: TRBV11-3
J gene: TRBJ2-3
CDR3 protein: CASSPGLAGGPQDTQYF
CDR3 DNA: TGTGCCAGCAGCCCCGGACTAGCGGGGGGGCCGCAAGATACGCAGTATTTT